This is a list of T cell receptor beta chains from one sample in a study of early T cells in non-severe SARS-CoV-2 infection. TCRdb ran MiXCR on the 5' RACE reads and lists one entry per CDR3 protein. The table includes about 77,000 distinct CDR3 sequences, 8.5% to 10% detected once. Sequencing used whole blood. The receptors derive from an adult who was a healthcare worker with PCR-confirmed SARS-CoV-2 infection or an uninfected control (not recorded which). Each CDR3 is given with its conserved first and last residue. The order of the fields is V gene, J gene, clone size, D gene, CDR3 protein, CDR3 DNA. D genes are given only for firm matches. A clone size is listed for some rows: how often the clone was seen (once, few, many), or a class if it is expanded.

TRBV11-2	TRBJ2-2	many	.	CASTYPQGYGVNTGELFF	TGTGCCAGCACCTACCCTCAGGGGTATGGGGTGAACACCGGGGAGCTGTTTTTT
TRBV10-3	TRBJ2-2	many	.	CAIRADDTGELFF	TGTGCCATCAGGGCGGACGACACCGGGGAGCTGTTTTTT
TRBV20-1	TRBJ2-2	few	.	CSAKDRDVYYTGELFF	TGCAGTGCAAAAGACCGGGACGTATACTACACCGGGGAGCTGTTTTTT
TRBV6-5	TRBJ1-4	many	.	CASSAHRRRRKKLFF	TGTGCCAGCAGTGCTCACCGCCGGAGGCGGAAAAAACTGTTTTTT
TRBV18	TRBJ2-2	many	.	CASSPLAEGELFF	TGTGCCAGCTCACCATTGGCGGAGGGGGAGCTGTTTTTT
TRBV12-3/TRBV12-4	TRBJ2-1	many	TRBD2	CASSPLAGFGSEQFF	TGTGCCAGCAGTCCCCTAGCGGGATTTGGTAGTGAGCAGTTCTTC
TRBV5-4	TRBJ2-1	.	TRBD2	CASSLRLAGEQFF	TGTGCCAGCAGCTTGCGCCTAGCGGGTGAGCAGTTCTTC
TRBV3-1	TRBJ2-1	.	.	CADSQGADSYNEQFF	TGTGCCGACAGCCAAGGCGCGGACTCCTACAATGAGCAGTTCTTC
TRBV10-2	TRBJ2-7	many	TRBD1	CASSVLSGQSAYEQYF	TGCGCCAGCAGTGTTCTGTCGGGACAGAGCGCCTACGAGCAGTACTTC
TRBV12-3/TRBV12-4	TRBJ2-1	.	TRBD2	CPSSSVERDLYNEQFF	TGTCCCAGCAGCAGCGTAGAGCGGGACCTCTACAATGAGCAGTTCTTC
TRBV11-1	TRBJ2-7	.	TRBD2	CASSLAKTSGSPEQYF	TGTGCCAGCAGCTTAGCGAAAACTAGCGGGAGCCCCGAGCAGTACTTC
TRBV5-1	TRBJ2-2	few	.	CASSFKRGDTGELFF	TGCGCCAGCAGCTTTAAACGGGGCGACACCGGGGAGCTGTTTTTT
TRBV7-2	TRBJ2-1	many	.	CASSLASTGGGYNEQFF	TGTGCCAGCAGCTTAGCGTCAACAGGAGGGGGCTACAATGAGCAGTTCTTC
TRBV20-1	TRBJ2-1	many	TRBD2	CSASRGLPYNEQFF	TGCAGTGCCTCACGGGGACTACCCTACAATGAGCAGTTCTTC